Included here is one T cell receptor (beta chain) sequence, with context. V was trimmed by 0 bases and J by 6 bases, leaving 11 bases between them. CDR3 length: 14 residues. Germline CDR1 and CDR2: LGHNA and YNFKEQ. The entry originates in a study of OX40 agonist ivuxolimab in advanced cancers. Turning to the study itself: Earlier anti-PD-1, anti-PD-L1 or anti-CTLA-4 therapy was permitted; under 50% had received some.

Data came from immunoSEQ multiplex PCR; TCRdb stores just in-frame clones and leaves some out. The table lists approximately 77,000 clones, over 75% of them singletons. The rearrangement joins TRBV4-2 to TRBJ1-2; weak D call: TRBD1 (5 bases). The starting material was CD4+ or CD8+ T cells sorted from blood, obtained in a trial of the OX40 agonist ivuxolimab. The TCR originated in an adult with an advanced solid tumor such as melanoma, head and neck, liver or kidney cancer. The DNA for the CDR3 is TGTGCCAGCAGCCAAGAATGGGGGATGAATGGCTACACCTTC. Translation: CASSQEWGMNGYTF.